Following are 22 T cell receptor beta chains from one sample sequenced in a study of blood T cell repertoires in COVID-19. The protocol was immunoSEQ multiplex PCR, while the TCRdb copy is restricted to in-frame clones and leaves out a portion. The sample comprises roughly 340,000 clones, about 90% of which are singletons, and less than 3.5% rests with the top ten. The sequencing input was peripheral blood. All receptors come from a woman between 18 and 29 years old who had recovered from COVID-19.

The chain carries TRBV12-5 and TRBJ1-5; D is unresolved. From germline, CDR1 is LGHNT and CDR2 FRNRAP. The CDR3 is 15 amino acids. V was trimmed by 5 bases and J by 2 bases, leaving 13 bases between them. CDR3 nucleotides: TGTGCTAGTGGTGCATCCCGAGGAGGCAATCAGCCCCAGCATTTT. It encodes CASGASRGGNQPQHF.

V gene TRBV5-4 combines with J gene TRBJ2-4, with D unclear. The CDR3 covers 14 residues. The V and J ends lost 0 bases and 4 bases respectively, with 8 bases between them. In germline, CDR1 is SGHNT, CDR2 YYREEE (reference sequence). CDR3 coding DNA: TGTGCCAGCAGCTTGGTAGGCGGTAAAAACATTCAGTACTTC. It is translated as CASSLVGGKNIQYF.

This clone has a handful of counts. The chain has TRBV12-3 or TRBV12-4 and TRBJ1-6; no definite D call. The CDR3 has 12 amino acids. V was trimmed by 6 bases and J by 6 bases, leaving 6 bases between them. The CDR3 is CASSPSNSPLHF. The CDR3 nucleotides read TGTGCCAGCAGCCCGTCTAATTCACCCCTCCACTTT.

The J gene is TRBJ2-1, the V gene TRBV7-2; D remains unclear. CDR1 and CDR2 (germline): SGHTA, FQGNSA. V lost 2 bases, J lost 7 bases, and 12 bases lay in between. The CDR3 runs 14 residues. The CDR3 sequence: CASSLPLSWNEQFF. The CDR3 DNA reads TGTGCCAGCAGCTTACCCCTCAGTTGGAATGAGCAGTTCTTC.

This clone has a handful of counts. The V gene is TRBV2, the J gene TRBJ2-3; tentatively, D is TRBD1 (5 bases). Deletions cut 5 bases from V and 5 bases from J, with 17 bases between. Germline assignment: CDR1 SNHLY and CDR2 FYNNEI. CDR3 length equals 15 residues. CDR3 sequence: CASSPRGLLGDTQYF. The DNA of the CDR3 is TGTGCCAGCAGTCCAAGGGGCCTCCTAGGAGATACGCAGTATTTT.

The chain carries TRBV12-3 or TRBV12-4 and TRBJ2-3; D not resolved. Trimming took 6 bases from V and 5 from J, leaving 6 bases between them. The CDR3 loop spans 11 amino acids. The DNA of the CDR3 is TGTGCCAGCAGCTCGGGAGATACGCAGTATTTT. Translated, it gives CASSSGDTQYF.

This clone was observed once. The CDR3 sequence: CASSPPVAGVAIYNEQFF. The CDR3 coding sequence is TGTGCCAGCAGCCCCCCCGTGGCGGGAGTGGCCATTTACAATGAGCAGTTCTTC. V usage is TRBV11-3 and J usage is TRBJ2-1, with 7 positions matching TRBD2. V was clipped by 5 bases and J by 4 bases; unmatched bases: 17. The CDR3 has 18 residues. Germline assignment: CDR1 SGHNT and CDR2 YENEEA.

The chain uses TRBV10-2 and TRBJ1-5; D ambiguous. CDR1 WSHSY and CDR2 SAAADI come from the germline V gene. Trimming left V 3 bases short and J 9 bases short, with 6 bases between. The CDR3 has 11 amino acids. The CDR3: CASSDGWPQHF. CDR3 DNA sequence: TGCGCCAGCAGTGACGGTTGGCCCCAGCATTTT.

The V gene is TRBV11-3, the J gene TRBJ2-5, with a possible D match to TRBD2 (6 bases). The CDR3 is 13 residues long. Trimming took off 8 bases at V and 6 bases at J, with 16 bases between the two ends. The germline gives CDR1 SGHNT, CDR2 YENEEA. This CDR3 reads CASRGGAGQTQYF. The CDR3 region has the DNA TGTGCCAGCCGTGGCGGGGCTGGGCAGACCCAGTACTTC.

This chain joins TRBV12-3 or TRBV12-4 and TRBJ1-1; TRBD1 might be the D (6 bases). The CDR3 is 11 amino acids. Deletions cut 5 bases from V and 7 bases from J, with 8 bases between. The CDR3 region has the DNA TGTGCCAGCAGTGACAGGAGTGAAGCTTTCTTT. Translation: CASSDRSEAFF.

The chain links TRBV21-1 to TRBJ1-2; TRBD1 is the table's D call and was not checked against the DNA. TRBV21-1 is annotated as a pseudogene. The length of the CDR3 is 18 residues. The CDR3 loop reads CASSKGFAGSPHHYGYTF. The CDR3 coding sequence is TGTGCCAGCAGCAAAGGCTTTGCAGGGTCTCCTCATCACTATGGCTACACCTTC.

V is TRBV14 and J is TRBJ2-1; possible D gene TRBD1, 5 bases. The CDR3 length is 13 residues. V was trimmed by 7 bases and J by 3 bases, leaving 10 bases between them. Per germline, CDR1 SGHDN and CDR2 FVKESK. DNA for the CDR3: TGTGCCAGCACGTCAAGGGGCTACAATGAGCAGTTCTTC. Translation gives CASTSRGYNEQFF.

This chain joins TRBV11-2 and TRBJ2-1, with a tentative D call TRBD2 (5 bases). Germline assignment: CDR1 SGHAT and CDR2 FQNNGV. V lost 1 base and J 2 bases, leaving 12 bases between the germline ends. This CDR3 spans 16 amino acids. The CDR3: CASSLVAGDTYNEQFF. Here the CDR3 DNA reads TGTGCCAGCAGCTTAGTTGCGGGTGATACCTACAATGAGCAGTTCTTC.

The chain combines TRBV11-2 with TRBJ2-2; 7 bases fit TRBD1. CDR1 SGHAT and CDR2 FQNNGV come from the germline V gene. With V trimmed by 6 bases and J by 5 bases, 3 bases remained unmatched. CDR3 length equals 13 residues. The DNA of the CDR3 is TGTGCCAGCAGGGGACAGAGGACCGGGGAGCTGTTTTTT. Protein: CASRGQRTGELFF.

J is TRBJ1-5 and V is TRBV6-5, with 10 bases matching TRBD1. The CDR3 has 15 amino acids. V shed 6 bases, J shed 7 bases, and the junction held 9 bases outside the gene matches. Germline V gives CDR1 MNHEY, CDR2 SVGAGI. The CDR3 DNA sequence: TGTGCCAGCAGGGCTGACAGGGGGCTCGAACAGCCCCAGCATTTT. Translation: CASRADRGLEQPQHF.

This clone was counted between two and nine times. The chain couples TRBV7-2 to TRBJ1-1, with D unresolved. CDR1 and CDR2 (germline): SGHTA, FQGNSA. This CDR3 is 15 amino acids long. Trimming pared 3 bases from V and 1 base from J, leaving 12 bases between. For the CDR3, the DNA is TGTGCCAGCAGCTTGAGGACGGGAACGAACACTGAAGCTTTCTTT. Protein sequence: CASSLRTGTNTEAFF.

V and J are TRBV4-3 and TRBJ1-5; D perhaps matches TRBD1 (5 bases). Trimming took 0 bases from V and 1 from J, leaving 16 bases between them. The CDR3 loop spans 18 amino acids. CDR1 is LGHNA and CDR2 is YSLEER in the germline V gene. The CDR3 nucleotides read TGCGCCAGCAGCCAAGATCTGGTTGCAGGGATAAGCAATCAGCCCCAGCATTTT. As protein: CASSQDLVAGISNQPQHF.

V is TRBV12-5 and J is TRBJ1-1; no firm D call. The CDR3 extends over 15 amino acids. Germline CDR1 and CDR2: LGHNT and FRNRAP. CDR3 in amino acids: CAVPARAEVNTEAFF. CDR3 in DNA: TGTGCCGTCCCAGCCCGGGCGGAGGTGAACACTGAAGCTTTCTTT.

The chain combines TRBV29-1 with TRBJ2-5, with D hard to call. CDR3 length equals 12 residues. Trimming shortened V by 5 bases and J by 5 bases, and 12 bases separated the two germline ends. The germline V gene has CDR1 SQVTM and CDR2 ANQGSEA. CDR3 bases: TGCAGCGTTAGACATGGATTGGAGACCCAGTACTTC. Translation gives CSVRHGLETQYF. The variable domain in full, completed from reference TRBV29-1 and TRBJ2-5, reads SAVISQKPSRDICQRGTSLTIQCQVDSQVTMMFWYRQQPGQSLTLIATANQGSEATYESGFVIDKFPISRPNLTFSTLTVSNMSPEDSSIYLCSVRHGLETQYFGPGTRLLVL.

Points on this clone: This same CDR3 is encoded by further DNA sequences in the sample. The rearrangement joins TRBV6-5 to TRBJ1-3; D is unclear. Trimming removed 0 bases from V and 0 bases from J, with 9 bases in between. The CDR3 loop spans 16 amino acids. Germline V lookup: CDR1 MNHEY, CDR2 SVGAGI. CDR3 in amino acids: CASSYSSGSSGNTIYF. DNA for the CDR3: TGTGCCAGCAGTTACTCCTCCGGTAGCTCTGGAAACACCATATATTTT.

This chain uses TRBV6-2 or TRBV6-3 with TRBJ2-7; D possibly corresponds to TRBD2 (5 bases). This CDR3 has 16 amino acids. V was shortened by 0 bases and J by 1 base, with 13 bases between the two germline ends. The germline CDR1 and CDR2 sequences are MNHEY and SVGEGT. The CDR3: CASSYSVTEGSYEQYV. The CDR3, as DNA: TGTGCCAGCAGTTACTCCGTTACCGAGGGATCCTACGAGCAGTACGTC.

The rearrangement joins TRBV7-9 to TRBJ2-7; no definite D call. Trimming removed 1 base from V and 5 bases from J, with 6 bases in between. Germline V gives CDR1 SEHNR, CDR2 FQNEAQ (reference sequence). The CDR3 sequence is 12 residues long. The CDR3 DNA is TGTGCCAGCAGCTTAGGCTACCACGAGCAGTACGTC. Its translation is CASSLGYHEQYV.